The 12 T cell receptor beta chains below were found in one sample sequenced in a study of blood T cell repertoires in COVID-19. Some clones are missing from TCRdb's copy, which holds only in-frame ones; the method was immunoSEQ multiplex PCR. Of 290,000 or so clones detected, roughly nine tenths appear once; the ten largest clones hold 2.2%. The sequencing input was peripheral blood. These receptors originate from a woman in her twenties or thirties with COVID-19, enrolled during active disease.

V usage is TRBV30 and J usage is TRBJ2-1, with D possibly being TRBD1 (5 bases). Germline assignment: CDR1 GTSNPN and CDR2 SVGIG (reference sequence). Trimming shortened V by 1 base and J by 7 bases, and 11 bases separated the two germline ends. The CDR3 contains 13 residues. This chain's CDR3 is CAWSGLDKNEQFF. CDR3 nucleotides: TGTGCCTGGAGTGGTCTGGACAAAAATGAGCAGTTCTTC.

The chain joins TRBV11-2 to TRBJ2-1; D possibly corresponds to TRBD2 (6 bases). The V gene's germline CDR1 is SGHAT and CDR2 FQNNGV. This CDR3 is 16 amino acids long. The V and J ends lost 4 bases and 3 bases respectively, with 16 bases between them. CDR3 residues: CASSSVRAGLYNEQFF. Here the CDR3 DNA reads TGTGCCAGCAGCTCAGTAAGAGCGGGCCTCTACAATGAGCAGTTCTTC.

This sequence joins TRBV5-5 and TRBJ1-2, with D tentatively TRBD1 (6 bases). V shed 4 bases and J shed 4 bases, with 14 bases lying between them. There are 14 residues in the CDR3. Germline CDR1 SGHKS, CDR2 YYEKEE (reference sequence). DNA for the CDR3: TGTGCCAGCAGCACTCCGACAGGAGCCTATGGCTACACCTTC. Its protein is CASSTPTGAYGYTF.

The V and J genes are TRBV2 and TRBJ2-7; 9 positions match TRBD1. After removal of 4 bases from V and 2 bases from J, the junction contained 6 bases not matched to a gene. CDR3 size: 15 residues. Germline V gene data show CDR1 as SNHLY and CDR2 as FYNNEI. The CDR3 spells CASSVRTGGPYEQYF. The CDR3 DNA follows: TGTGCCAGCAGTGTGCGAACAGGGGGCCCCTACGAGCAGTACTTC.

V usage is TRBV20-1 and J usage is TRBJ2-7; 7 positions agree with TRBD1. J was trimmed by 10 bases and V by 6 bases; bases with no gene match: 9. CDR3 length equals 11 residues. Per germline, CDR1 DFQATT and CDR2 SNEGSKA (reference sequence). The CDR3 coding sequence is TGCAGTGCCCGTGACAGGGACCCTCAGTACTTC. The encoded protein is CSARDRDPQYF.

This chain links TRBV18 with TRBJ1-2; 8 bases line up with TRBD1. The CDR3 is made up of 14 amino acids. The V gene's germline CDR1 is KGHSH and CDR2 LQKENI. With V trimmed by 3 bases and J by 8 bases, 8 bases remained unmatched. CDR3 in DNA: TGTGCCAGCTCACCCTTAATGACAGGGGACGGCTACACCTTC. This translates into CASSPLMTGDGYTF.

V and J are TRBV27 and TRBJ1-6, with D possibly matching TRBD1 (5 bases). Germline V gene lookup returns CDR1 MNHEY and CDR2 SMNVEV (reference sequence). The CDR3 runs 15 residues. V was pared by 3 bases and J by 5 bases, with 11 bases between. The CDR3 DNA reads as TGTGCCAGCAGTTTTGTCGGGGGTAATAATTCACCCCTCCACTTT. Translating it yields CASSFVGGNNSPLHF.

V and J are TRBV5-1 and TRBJ2-2; 9 nucleotides align to TRBD1. Germline V gene data show CDR1 as SGHRS and CDR2 as YFSETQ. There are 17 residues in the CDR3. V shed 1 base, J shed 7 bases, and the junction held 11 bases outside the gene matches. The CDR3 region has the DNA TGCGCCAGCAGCTTGACCGGGGGACAGGGACGGGACGGGGAGCTGTTTTTT. Residues: CASSLTGGQGRDGELFF.

CDR3 coding DNA: TGTGCCAGCAGTTTAGGGCTAGCGGCTTACAATGAGCAGTTCTTC. It is translated as CASSLGLAAYNEQFF. The chain employs TRBV27 and TRBJ2-1; 7 bases fit TRBD2. The CDR3 totals 15 residues. V dropped 2 bases and J dropped 4; count of bases not matched to a gene: 5. Per germline, CDR1 MNHEY and CDR2 SMNVEV (reference sequence).

The rearrangement links TRBV6-5 to TRBJ2-1; TRBD2 matches 10 bases. The V and J ends lost 6 bases and 13 bases, in that order; junction bases with no gene match: 9. The CDR3 loop spans 13 amino acids. Germline V gene data show CDR1 as MNHEY and CDR2 as SVGAGI. CDR3 in amino acids: CASRYWTSGQQFF. The CDR3 DNA reads as TGTGCCAGCAGATATTGGACTAGCGGACAACAGTTCTTC.

The chain combines TRBV29-1 with TRBJ2-5; TRBD2 aligns across 8 bases. The CDR3 length is 15 residues. Germline values: CDR1 SQVTM, CDR2 ANQGSEA. The V segment lost 3 bases and the J segment 2 bases; nucleotides outside the gene matches: 8. As DNA, the CDR3 is TGCAGCGTTGATTTGGCGGGAGGCCTTCAAGAGACCCAGTACTTC. This codes for CSVDLAGGLQETQYF.

This rearrangement joins TRBV5-1 to TRBJ1-1; weak D call: TRBD1 (6 bases). Deletions cut 3 bases from V and 1 base from J, with 13 bases between. The CDR3 runs to 15 residues. Germline CDR1 and CDR2: SGHRS and YFSETQ. The CDR3 protein is CASSSLPGANTEAFF. The DNA of the CDR3 is TGCGCCAGCAGCTCGTTACCAGGGGCGAACACTGAAGCTTTCTTT.